The 9 T cell receptor beta chains below come from one sample, sequenced in a study of blood T cell repertoires in COVID-19. The data were produced by immunoSEQ multiplex PCR, yet TCRdb's version contains in-frame clones alone and is incomplete. The profile shows 55,000 to 90,000 clones, about 85% of them singletons. What was sequenced was peripheral blood. The receptor source for this set is an elderly woman with active or convalescent COVID-19.

This clone was observed a few times. The chain recombines TRBV20-1 with TRBJ2-1; tentatively, D is TRBD1 (6 bases). Trimming removed 3 bases from V and 12 bases from J, with 12 bases in between. The CDR3 extends over 11 amino acids. Per germline, CDR1 DFQATT and CDR2 SNEGSKA (reference sequence). The CDR3 DNA follows: TGCAGTGCTAGGGACAGCTACCGGCAGTTCTTC. Its protein product is CSARDSYRQFF.

CDR3 DNA: TGTGCCAGCAGTCCCCCTCAGGGCCGGACTGAAGCTTTCTTT. Its protein is CASSPPQGRTEAFF. The chain combines TRBV28 with TRBJ1-1, with D perhaps matching TRBD1 (5 bases). Germline loops: CDR1 MDHEN, CDR2 SYDVKM. This CDR3 has 14 residues. The V and J ends lost 5 bases and 5 bases respectively, with 15 bases between them.

The gene calls are TRBV6-6 and TRBJ1-2; weak D call: TRBD1 (5 bases). The CDR3 has 13 amino acids. Germline lookup yields CDR1 MNHNY and CDR2 SVGAGI (reference sequence). V was clipped by 6 bases and J by 6 bases, with 14 bases between them. CDR3 loop: CASSPDRVHGYTF. As DNA, the CDR3 is TGTGCCAGCAGCCCCGACAGAGTCCATGGCTACACCTTC.

V usage is TRBV9 and J usage is TRBJ1-4; 8 bases match TRBD1. Germline V gene data show CDR1 as SGDLS and CDR2 as YYNGEE. CDR3 length: 16 amino acids. V was pared by 4 bases and J by 4 bases, with 9 bases of the junction left unmatched. The CDR3 reads CASSPRTGTVNEKLFF. The CDR3 DNA follows: TGTGCCAGCAGCCCCCGGACAGGGACTGTTAATGAAAAACTGTTTTTT.

The chain couples TRBV19 to TRBJ2-7; D gene unclear. Trimming removed 3 bases from V and 6 bases from J, with 6 bases in between. The CDR3 is made up of 11 amino acids. Germline loops: CDR1 LNHDA, CDR2 SQIVND (reference sequence). This chain's CDR3 is CASSIGIEQYF. The CDR3 DNA sequence: TGTGCCAGTAGTATTGGCATCGAGCAGTACTTC.

The chain recombines TRBV10-1 with TRBJ2-5; D possibly corresponds to TRBD1 (6 bases). V shed 3 bases and J shed 1 base, with 12 bases lying between them. Per germline, CDR1 WNHNN and CDR2 SYGVQD (reference sequence). CDR3 length: 15 amino acids. CDR3 in DNA: TGCGCCAGCAGTGACCGTCGAGGGGGCCAAGAGACCCAGTACTTC. This translates into CASSDRRGGQETQYF.

This clone occurred once. The chain links TRBV21-1 to TRBJ1-3; the DNA was not compared with TRBD1, the D call given in the table. TRBV21-1 is assigned pseudogene status. The CDR3 has 15 amino acids. In nucleotides, the CDR3 is TGTGCCAGCAGCGAAACAGGGGGCTCTGGAAACACCATATATTTT. Amino acid sequence: CASSETGGSGNTIYF.

CDR3 amino acids: CASTDFRHTGELFF. The CDR3 DNA reads as TGTGCCAGCACCGACTTCCGGCACACCGGGGAGCTGTTTTTT. The chain combines TRBV25-1 with TRBJ2-2; no firm D call. Trimming took off 7 bases at V and 3 bases at J, with 12 bases between the two ends. This CDR3 spans 14 amino acids. The V gene's germline CDR1 is MGHDK and CDR2 SYGVNS.

This clone was seen more than once but under ten times. The chain joins TRBV11-2 to TRBJ1-3; 10 bases fit TRBD1. CDR3 length: 16 residues. Germline V gene sequence: CDR1 SGHAT, CDR2 FQNNGV. J was trimmed by 4 bases and V by 5 bases; bases with no gene match: 8. This CDR3 is CASSGRQGAVGNTIYF. CDR3 sequence (DNA): TGTGCCAGCAGCGGCAGACAGGGGGCAGTAGGAAACACCATATATTTT.